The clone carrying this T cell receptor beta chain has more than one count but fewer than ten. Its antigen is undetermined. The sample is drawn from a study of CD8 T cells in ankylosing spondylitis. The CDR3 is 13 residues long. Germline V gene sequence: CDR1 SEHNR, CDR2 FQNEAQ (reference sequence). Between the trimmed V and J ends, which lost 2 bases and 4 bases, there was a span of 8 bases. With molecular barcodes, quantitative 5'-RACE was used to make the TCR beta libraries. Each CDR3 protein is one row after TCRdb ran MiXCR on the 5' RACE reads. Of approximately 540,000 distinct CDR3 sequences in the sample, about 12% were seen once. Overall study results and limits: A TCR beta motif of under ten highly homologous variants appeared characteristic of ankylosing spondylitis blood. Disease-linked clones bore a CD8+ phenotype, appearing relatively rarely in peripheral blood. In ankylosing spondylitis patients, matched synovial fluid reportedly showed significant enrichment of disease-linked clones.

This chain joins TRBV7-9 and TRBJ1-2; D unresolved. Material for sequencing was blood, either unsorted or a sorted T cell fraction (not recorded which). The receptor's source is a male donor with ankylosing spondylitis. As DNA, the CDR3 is TGTGCCAGCAGCTTAAGCAGTATCTATGGCTACACCTTC. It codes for CASSLSSIYGYTF.